This T cell receptor beta chain emerged from a study of T cell responses to AZD1222 COVID-19 vaccine. Remarks on this clone: What it binds is not known.

Study-wide points: Only a handful of AZD1222 recipients, six or seven in all, had baseline seropositivity. Spike regions recognized by vaccine-associated CD4 TCRs spanned the protein, led by 160-218 and 743-854. In the spike-specific TCR repertoire, nearly half reportedly target unmutated variant regions.

Generated by immunoSEQ multiplex PCR, the TCRdb table keeps only in-frame clones and is missing some. The table includes some 150,000 clones, around four fifths detected once. This CDR3 contains 14 residues. After removal of 7 bases from V and 5 bases from J, the junction contained 7 bases not matched to a gene. CDR1 SNHLY and CDR2 FYNNEI come from the germline V gene. The starting material was peripheral blood, obtained on day 0 of MenACWY control vaccination. The TCR was taken from an adult in good health. The chain carries TRBV2 and TRBJ2-1; 8 bases are shared with TRBD1. The CDR3 spells CASKFRGHDNEQFF. DNA for the CDR3: TGTGCCAGCAAGTTCAGGGGGCACGACAATGAGCAGTTCTTC.